This T cell receptor beta chain was recorded in a study of blood T cell repertoires in COVID-19. Whole-study context: From T cells, B-cell-depleted T cells, or PBMCs came the material, which was cDNA or gDNA.

The CDR3 consists of 13 residues. CDR1 is ENHRY and CDR2 is SYGVKD in the germline V gene. The germline V and J ends were trimmed by 8 bases and 9 bases, with 19 bases remaining between them. The authors' processing: For nucleated cells, counts were estimated from reference gene primer amplification. Profiled with immunoSEQ multiplex PCR; TCRdb holds only in-frame clones, not every one. The V and J calls and clone size were taken over from that table, and D and trimming were inferred from the DNA. There are 120,000 to 150,000 clones in the sample; 75% to 85% occur only once, and 5% lies in the top ten.

This chain joins TRBV10-3 and TRBJ1-2; D possibly corresponds to TRBD1 (5 bases). The specimen sequenced was peripheral blood. The sequence was collected from a woman aged 45 to 65 with acute or convalescent COVID-19. This CDR3 is CAIGGEQAPRYTF. CDR3 nucleotide sequence: TGTGCCATCGGAGGGGAACAGGCTCCGCGCTACACCTTC.